Only a few counts were recorded for the clone carrying this T cell receptor (beta chain). Its antigen is currently unknown. V lost 0 bases and J lost 0, with 12 bases in between. The CDR3 contains 17 residues. CDR1 is SGHAT and CDR2 is FQNNGV in the germline V gene. This specimen comes from a study of CD8 T cells in ankylosing spondylitis. Molecular-barcoded quantitative 5'-RACE produced these TCR beta libraries. TCRdb re-analysed the 5' RACE reads in MiXCR, keeping a single row per CDR3 protein. Of 200,000 to 250,000 distinct CDR3 sequences listed, approximately 20% are singletons. Study results and caveats: Clones tied to disease were said to be significantly enriched in matched ankylosing spondylitis synovial fluid. Characteristic of ankylosing spondylitis blood, it appeared, was a TCR beta motif comprising several highly homologous variants. Disease-associated clones were CD8+ and fairly uncommon in peripheral blood.

The receptor's source is a male donor with ankylosing spondylitis. This rearrangement joins TRBV11-2 to TRBJ2-1, with D unclear. Sequenced material: blood, either unsorted or a sorted T cell fraction (not recorded which). For the CDR3, the DNA is TGTGCCAGCAGCTTAGATGGTCTTATGAGCTCCTACAATGAGCAGTTCTTC. This gives the protein CASSLDGLMSSYNEQFF.